The 17 T cell receptor beta chains reported below all come from one sample, sequenced in a study of metastatic and nonmetastatic thyroid tumors. TCRdb re-called the PCR reads with MiXCR. The sample has approximately 50,000 clones, more than 20% seen once. Before thyroid surgery, none of the patients had received any treatment. Material for sequencing was blood. These receptors were collected from a female donor with papillary thyroid cancer or a benign thyroid nodule (not recorded which). Some clones in this sample may be carry-over from other donors' samples.

This clone was seen ten or more times. The chain combines TRBV19 with TRBJ2-7, with 8 positions matching TRBD2. Germline trimming cut 1 base from V and 0 bases from J; bases unmatched to any gene: 2. This CDR3 contains 15 residues. CDR1 is LNHDA, CDR2 SQIVND, per germline (reference sequence). CDR3 region: CASSIAGGSSYEQYF. The DNA for the CDR3 is TGTGCCAGTAGTATAGCGGGAGGGAGCTCCTACGAGCAGTACTTC. Full variable domain (missing parts from reference TRBV19 and TRBJ2-7): DGGITQSPKYLFRKEGQNVTLSCEQNLNHDAMYWYRQDPGQGLRLIYYSQIVNDFQKGDIAEGYSVSREKKESFPLTVTSAQKNPTAFYLCASSIAGGSSYEQYFGPGTRLTVT.

The chain links TRBV13 to TRBJ2-7, with 9 bases aligning to TRBD1. V shed 1 base, J shed 10 bases, and the junction held 11 bases outside the gene matches. This CDR3 has 15 amino acids. Per the germline V gene, CDR1 is PRHDT and CDR2 is FYEKMQ (reference sequence). The CDR3, as DNA: TGTGCCAGCAGCTTAGCCGGGACAGGGAAAATCGATCAGTACTTC. Amino acids: CASSLAGTGKIDQYF.

This clone has at least ten counts. The J gene is TRBJ2-7, the V gene TRBV7-3, with TRBD2 as a possible D gene (5 bases). Per germline, CDR1 SGHTA and CDR2 FQGTGA. The V and J ends lost 2 bases and 0 bases respectively, with 11 bases between them. The CDR3 has 15 amino acids. This CDR3 reads CASSLQPGLSYEQYF. CDR3 in DNA: TGTGCCAGCAGCTTACAACCCGGACTCTCCTACGAGCAGTACTTC.

V usage is TRBV3-1 and J usage is TRBJ1-6; weak D call: TRBD1 (5 bases). Germline values: CDR1 LGHDT, CDR2 YNNKEL (reference sequence). There are 14 residues in the CDR3. V was pared by 5 bases and J by 6 bases, with 11 bases between. The chain's CDR3 is CASSEGQANSPLHF. CDR3 bases: TGTGCCAGCAGCGAAGGACAAGCTAATTCACCCCTCCACTTT. The complete variable domain, with remaining parts taken from reference TRBV3-1 and TRBJ1-6, reads DTAVSQTPKYLVTQMGNDKSIKCEQNLGHDTMYWYKQDSKKFLKIMFSYNNKELIINETVPNRFSPKSPDKAHLNLHINSLELGDSAVYFCASSEGQANSPLHFGNGTRLTVT.

In its sample, this clone was seen many times. The J gene is TRBJ2-1, the V gene TRBV7-2; 14 positions agree with TRBD2. J gave up 1 base and V 2 bases, and 7 bases lay outside the gene matches. The CDR3 consists of 19 residues. CDR1 is SGHTA and CDR2 is FQGNSA in the germline V gene. CDR3 sequence: CASSLRGLAGVGSYNEQFF. As DNA, the CDR3 is TGTGCCAGCAGCTTACGGGGACTAGCGGGAGTCGGGTCCTACAATGAGCAGTTCTTC.

Many counts were recorded for this clone. The genes are TRBV11-3 and TRBJ2-3; possibly TRBD1 or TRBD2 for D (5 bases each). The germline V gene has CDR1 SGHNT and CDR2 YENEEA. Trimming removed 1 base from V and 3 bases from J, with 17 bases in between. This CDR3 is built from 17 residues. The CDR3 DNA sequence: TGTGCCAGCAGCTTAGGGGAAGGGACGGTTGGGACAGATACGCAGTATTTT. This codes for CASSLGEGTVGTDTQYF.

This clone showed up many times. The CDR3: CATSGSVDIQYF. The CDR3 bases are TGTGCCACTAGCGGGAGTGTGGACATTCAGTACTTC. V usage is TRBV28 and J usage is TRBJ2-4; TRBD2 agrees at 10 bases. J was trimmed by 8 bases and V by 10 bases; bases with no gene match: 5. CDR1 and CDR2 (germline): MDHEN, SYDVKM. The CDR3 sequence is 12 residues long.

This clone has a count of ten or more. The chain has TRBV11-1 and TRBJ1-1; D may be TRBD1 (5 bases). CDR3 length: 15 amino acids. Germline V CDR1 and CDR2: SGHAT, FQDESV (reference sequence). The V end lost 3 bases, the J end lost 1 base, and 12 bases lay between the germline ends. DNA of the CDR3: TGTGCCAGCAGCTTCTCTGGGACGGAGAACACTGAAGCTTTCTTT. Its translation is CASSFSGTENTEAFF.

This clone was seen ten or more times. This rearrangement joins TRBV18 to TRBJ2-1; D unresolved. The CDR3 covers 15 residues. Trimming removed 1 base from V and 0 bases from J, with 7 bases in between. Germline CDR1 reads KGHSH; CDR2 reads LQKENI. The CDR3 loop is CASSPLPSSYNEQFF. The CDR3 coding sequence is TGTGCCAGCTCACCACTTCCGAGCTCCTACAATGAGCAGTTCTTC.

The J gene is TRBJ2-3, the V gene TRBV3-1, with TRBD2 identical over 7 bases. CDR1 LGHDT and CDR2 YNNKEL come from the germline V gene (reference sequence). The CDR3 is 15 residues long. Germline trimming cut 5 bases from V and 4 bases from J; bases unmatched to any gene: 9. CDR3 sequence reads: CASSNRETSSDTQYF. CDR3 in DNA: TGTGCCAGCAGCAATAGAGAGACTAGCTCAGATACGCAGTATTTT.

Concerning this clone: At one end, the junction sequence differs from germline, possibly due to a read error. The chain employs TRBV6-1 and TRBJ1-1; a possible D gene is TRBD1 (5 bases). Looked up from germline, CDR1 is MNHNS and CDR2 is SASEGT. CDR3 length: 12 residues. CDR3 sequence reads: CASGGLSIFHPF. The CDR3 DNA reads TGTGCCAGCGGGGGTCTTTCTATTTTCCATCCCTTT.

This clone was found many times. The gene calls are TRBV4-1 and TRBJ2-7; 8 positions match TRBD1. Germline-derived CDR1 and CDR2 are MGHRA and YSYEKL. The CDR3 is 15 amino acids. The trim removed 4 bases at V and 2 bases at J, leaving 7 bases unmatched. DNA for the CDR3: TGCGCCAGCAGCCGTACCGGGACAGGAGCCTACGAGCAGTACTTC. Its protein product is CASSRTGTGAYEQYF.

This chain links TRBV5-1 with TRBJ1-1, with D hard to call. Trimming stripped 4 bases from V and 3 bases from J, with 19 bases between. Germline values: CDR1 SGHRS, CDR2 YFSETQ. The CDR3 is made up of 16 amino acids. In nucleotides, the CDR3 is TGCGCCAGCAGCCCCCTACTCTATACAGATGACACTGAAGCTTTCTTT. It yields the protein CASSPLLYTDDTEAFF. The whole variable domain, filled in from reference TRBV5-1 and TRBJ1-1, reads KAGVTQTPRYLIKTRGQQVTLSCSPISGHRSVSWYQQTPGQGLQFLFEYFSETQRNKGNFPGRFSGRQFSNSRSEMNVSTLELGDSALYLCASSPLLYTDDTEAFFGQGTRLTVV.

This clone was found many times. The rearrangement uses TRBV30 and TRBJ1-3, with a tentative D call TRBD1 (6 bases). The V end was cut by 3 bases, the J end by 3 bases, with 12 bases between. This CDR3 comprises 14 residues. Germline V gives CDR1 GTSNPN, CDR2 SVGIG (reference sequence). The CDR3 region has the DNA TGTGCCTGGAGAGGAGGCAGGGGTGGAAACACCATATATTTT. Amino acids: CAWRGGRGGNTIYF.

Many counts were recorded for this clone. This chain connects TRBV18 to TRBJ1-2; D call uncertain. The CDR3 is made up of 13 amino acids. Trimming shortened V by 2 bases and J by 1 base, and 5 bases separated the two germline ends. The germline V gene has CDR1 KGHSH and CDR2 LQKENI. The CDR3 here is CASSPAVNYGYTF. CDR3 DNA sequence: TGTGCCAGCTCACCAGCGGTTAACTATGGCTACACCTTC.

At least ten counts were recorded for this clone. This chain joins TRBV15 and TRBJ1-2; possible D gene TRBD1, 5 bases. CDR3 size: 14 residues. V shed 5 bases and J shed 4 bases, with 14 bases lying between them. Per the germline V gene, CDR1 is LNHNV and CDR2 is YYDKDF (reference sequence). The CDR3 DNA reads TGTGCCACCAGCCCTCGGGGGGGGGGCTATGGCTACACCTTC. This gives the protein CATSPRGGGYGYTF.

This clone was detected many times. The chain has TRBV7-2 and TRBJ1-1; D possibly corresponds to TRBD1 (5 bases). CDR3 length: 15 residues. The germline V gene has CDR1 SGHTA and CDR2 FQGNSA. Between the trimmed V and J ends, which lost 3 bases and 5 bases, there was a span of 16 bases. The CDR3 DNA reads TGTGCCAGCAGCTTTCTTACATTTGAGGGGACTGAAGCTTTCTTT. It codes for CASSFLTFEGTEAFF.